This TCR beta chain emerged from a study of blood T cell repertoires in COVID-19. Turning to the study itself: There were acute and convalescent COVID-19 samples, and they came from the United States, Italy and Spain. Sources were T cells, B-cell-depleted T cells, or PBMCs; the material itself was cDNA or gDNA.

This CDR3 contains 16 residues. Germline values: CDR1 SGDLS, CDR2 YYNGEE. Trimming removed 0 bases from V and 4 bases from J; junction bases left unmatched: 6. Per the study methods: By means of reference gene primer amplification, nucleated cell counts were estimated. Assay: immunoSEQ multiplex PCR; the TCRdb copy retains only in-frame clones and omits some. For V, J and clone size, that table is used; D and trimming come from the DNA. Of about 260,000 clones listed, around 89% were seen once; the top ten hold 4%. Sequenced sample: peripheral blood. The TCR originated in a man aged 55 to 69 who had recovered from COVID-19. The rearrangement links TRBV9 to TRBJ2-1, with TRBD2 matching over 8 bases. The CDR3 spells CASSVVRGAGYNEQFF. The DNA of the CDR3 is TGTGCCAGCAGCGTAGTGCGGGGGGCGGGTTACAATGAGCAGTTCTTC.